This T cell receptor (beta chain) derives from a study of T cells in Graves' hyperthyroidism and ophthalmopathy. Study details: Peripheral blood was collected at initial diagnosis, before any treatment. Study results and limitations: Stable hyperthyroidism was separated from ophthalmopathy by a model based on 13 V-J features. The model identified upcoming ophthalmopathy a median about 6.5 months ahead of onset. Blood shared most expanded thyroid clonotypes above 0.001.

This clonotype was detected ten times or more. Its matching antigen is unknown. TCR beta CDR3 regions were amplified from RNA transcripts. During a first-round RT-PCR of the TCR CDR3, the HTBI primer set was used. TCRdb passed the multiplex PCR reads through MiXCR, listing each CDR3 protein once. The table lists about 300,000 distinct CDR3 sequences, roughly 19% of them singletons, with roughly 40% in the top ten. Looked up from germline, CDR1 is SNHLY and CDR2 is FYNNEI. V shed 4 bases and J 4 bases; nucleotides not matched to a gene: 7. CDR3 length: 15 amino acids. What was sequenced was blood. The TCR sequence derives from a man aged 50 to 60 with Graves' ophthalmopathy. This chain uses TRBV2 with TRBJ2-7, with 10 bases that match TRBD2. CDR3 DNA sequence: TGTGCCAGCAGTGTAAACGGACTAGCGGAATACGAGCAGTACTTC. Amino acids: CASSVNGLAEYEQYF.